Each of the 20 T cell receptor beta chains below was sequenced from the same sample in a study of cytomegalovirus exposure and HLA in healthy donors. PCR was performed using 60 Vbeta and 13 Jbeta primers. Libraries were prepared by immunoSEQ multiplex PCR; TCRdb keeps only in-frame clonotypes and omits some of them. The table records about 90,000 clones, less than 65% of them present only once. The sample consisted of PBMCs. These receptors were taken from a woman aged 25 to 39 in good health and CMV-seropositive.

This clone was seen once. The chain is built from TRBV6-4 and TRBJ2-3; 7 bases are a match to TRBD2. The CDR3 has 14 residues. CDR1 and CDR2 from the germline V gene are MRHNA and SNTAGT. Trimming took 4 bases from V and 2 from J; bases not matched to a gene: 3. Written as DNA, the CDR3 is TGTGCCAGCAGTGCTAGCGGCCTCACAGATACGCAGTATTTT. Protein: CASSASGLTDTQYF.

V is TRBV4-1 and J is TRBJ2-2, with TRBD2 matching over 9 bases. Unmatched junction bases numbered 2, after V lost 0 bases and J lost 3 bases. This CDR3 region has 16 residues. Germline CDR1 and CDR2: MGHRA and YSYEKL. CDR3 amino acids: CASSQDGGGDTGELFF. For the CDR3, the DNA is TGCGCCAGCAGCCAAGATGGCGGGGGGGACACCGGGGAGCTGTTTTTT.

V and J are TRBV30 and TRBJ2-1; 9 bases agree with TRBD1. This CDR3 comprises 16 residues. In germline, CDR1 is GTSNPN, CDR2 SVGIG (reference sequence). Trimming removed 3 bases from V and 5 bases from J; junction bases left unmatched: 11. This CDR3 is CAWRRPGTGYHNEQFF. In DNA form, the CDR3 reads TGTGCCTGGAGGCGACCCGGGACAGGGTACCACAATGAGCAGTTCTTC.

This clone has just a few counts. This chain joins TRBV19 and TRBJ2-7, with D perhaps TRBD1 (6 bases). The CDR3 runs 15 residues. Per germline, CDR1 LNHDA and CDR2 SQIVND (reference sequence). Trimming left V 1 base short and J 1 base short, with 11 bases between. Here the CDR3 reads CASSIAAGESYEQYF. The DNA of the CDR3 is TGTGCCAGTAGTATAGCGGCAGGGGAGTCCTACGAGCAGTACTTC.

The CDR3 protein is CASINRDPAEAFF. CDR3 coding DNA: TGTGCCAGCATTAACAGGGATCCCGCTGAAGCTTTCTTT. The genes are TRBV6-1 and TRBJ1-1; D perhaps matches TRBD1 (6 bases). Trimming removed 7 bases from V and 6 bases from J, with 15 bases in between. Germline V gene lookup returns CDR1 MNHNS and CDR2 SASEGT. CDR3 length equals 13 residues.

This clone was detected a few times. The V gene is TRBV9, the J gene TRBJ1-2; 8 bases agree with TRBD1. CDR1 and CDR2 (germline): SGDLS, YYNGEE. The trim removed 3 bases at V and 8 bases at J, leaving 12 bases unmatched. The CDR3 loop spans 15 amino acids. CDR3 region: CASSAGGTGSGGYTF. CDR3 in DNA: TGTGCCAGCAGCGCCGGAGGGACAGGTTCCGGAGGCTACACCTTC.

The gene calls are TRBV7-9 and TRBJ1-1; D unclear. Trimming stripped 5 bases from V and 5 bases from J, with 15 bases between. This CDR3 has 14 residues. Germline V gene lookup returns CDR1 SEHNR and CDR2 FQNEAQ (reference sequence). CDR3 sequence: CASSMESRGTEAFF. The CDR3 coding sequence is TGTGCCAGCAGCATGGAGTCCCGAGGGACTGAAGCTTTCTTT.

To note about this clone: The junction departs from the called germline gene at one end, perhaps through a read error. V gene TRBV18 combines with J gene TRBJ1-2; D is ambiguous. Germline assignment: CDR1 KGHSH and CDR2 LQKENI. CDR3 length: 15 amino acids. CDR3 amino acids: CASSPPNGLDYGYPF. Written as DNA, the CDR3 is TGTGCCAGCTCACCACCGAATGGCCTAGACTATGGCTACCCCTTC.

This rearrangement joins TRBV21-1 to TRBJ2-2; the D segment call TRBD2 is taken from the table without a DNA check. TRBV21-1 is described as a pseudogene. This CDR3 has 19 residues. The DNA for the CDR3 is TGTGCCAGCAGCAATAGGAGGGGGGGGACTGAAACGAACACCGGGGAGCTGTTTTTT. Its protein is CASSNRRGGTETNTGELFF.

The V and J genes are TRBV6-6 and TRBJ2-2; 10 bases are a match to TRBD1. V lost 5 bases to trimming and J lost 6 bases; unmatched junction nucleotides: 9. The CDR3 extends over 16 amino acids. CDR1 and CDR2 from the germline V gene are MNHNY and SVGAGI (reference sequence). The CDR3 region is CASSQTGGFVAGELFF. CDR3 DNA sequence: TGTGCCAGCAGTCAGACAGGGGGCTTTGTTGCCGGGGAGCTGTTTTTT.

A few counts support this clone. CDR3: CAIKVAGGNQETQYF. The CDR3 DNA is TGTGCCATCAAGGTCGCGGGGGGGAACCAAGAGACCCAGTACTTC. The genes are TRBV10-3 and TRBJ2-5, with 9 bases fitting TRBD2. The length of the CDR3 is 15 residues. V lost 7 bases and J lost 0; bases outside the gene matches: 6. In germline, CDR1 is ENHRY, CDR2 SYGVKD.

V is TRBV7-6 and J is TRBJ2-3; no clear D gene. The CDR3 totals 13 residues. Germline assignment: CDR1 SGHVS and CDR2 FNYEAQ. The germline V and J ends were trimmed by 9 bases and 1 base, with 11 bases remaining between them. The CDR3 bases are TGTGCCAGTCGTCCTATGGGCACAGATACGCAGTATTTT. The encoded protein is CASRPMGTDTQYF.

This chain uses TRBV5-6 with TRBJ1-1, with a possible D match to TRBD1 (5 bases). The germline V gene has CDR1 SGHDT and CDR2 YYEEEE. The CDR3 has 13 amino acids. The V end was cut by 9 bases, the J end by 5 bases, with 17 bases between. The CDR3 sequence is CATTQGIDTEAFF. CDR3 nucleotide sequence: TGTGCCACTACGCAGGGAATAGATACTGAAGCTTTCTTT.

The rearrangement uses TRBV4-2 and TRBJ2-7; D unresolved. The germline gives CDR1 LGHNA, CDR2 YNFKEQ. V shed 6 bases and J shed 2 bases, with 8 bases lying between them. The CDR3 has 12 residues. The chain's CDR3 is CASSPNPYEQYF. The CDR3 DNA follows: TGTGCCAGCAGTCCTAATCCCTACGAGCAGTACTTC.

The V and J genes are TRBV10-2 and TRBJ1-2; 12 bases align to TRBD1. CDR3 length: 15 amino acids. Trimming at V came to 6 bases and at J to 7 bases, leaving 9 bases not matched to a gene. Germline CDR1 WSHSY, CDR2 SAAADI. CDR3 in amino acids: CASRQGGQGASGYTF. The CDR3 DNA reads TGCGCCAGCAGGCAGGGGGGACAGGGGGCGTCTGGCTACACCTTC.

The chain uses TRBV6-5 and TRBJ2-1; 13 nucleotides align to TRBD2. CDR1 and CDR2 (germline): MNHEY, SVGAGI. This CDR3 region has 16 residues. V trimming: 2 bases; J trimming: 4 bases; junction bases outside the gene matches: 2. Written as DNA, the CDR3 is TGTGCCAGCAGTTACGCGACTAGCGGGGGGTACAATGAGCAGTTCTTC. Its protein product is CASSYATSGGYNEQFF.

The CDR3 bases are TGTGCCAGCAGTACTAGCCCGGATACGCAGTATTTT. Translated, it gives CASSTSPDTQYF. The V gene is TRBV9, the J gene TRBJ2-3, with D possibly being TRBD2 (6 bases). The CDR3 loop spans 12 amino acids. Germline V gene lookup returns CDR1 SGDLS and CDR2 YYNGEE. V lost 5 bases, J lost 6 bases, and 10 bases lay in between.

CDR3 amino acids: CASRLGQVGTEAFF. Written as DNA, the CDR3 is TGTGCCAGCAGACTGGGACAGGTCGGGACTGAAGCTTTCTTT. The chain employs TRBV11-3 and TRBJ1-1; 8 nucleotides align to TRBD1. The CDR3 extends over 14 amino acids. Per the germline V gene, CDR1 is SGHNT and CDR2 is YENEEA. V was clipped by 6 bases and J by 5 bases; unmatched bases: 8.

The CDR3 loop is CASTTAGFHGYTF. CDR3 DNA: TGTGCCAGCACTACTGCAGGGTTTCATGGCTACACCTTC. The genes are TRBV6-5 and TRBJ1-2, with a possible D match to TRBD1 (5 bases). CDR3 length: 13 residues. Germline CDR1 MNHEY, CDR2 SVGAGI. Trimming took off 7 bases at V and 6 bases at J, with 15 bases between the two ends.

The CDR3 DNA reads TGCGCCAGCAGCTTGGCGGCAGGGGTGAATGAGCAGTTCTTC. Protein: CASSLAAGVNEQFF. This chain joins TRBV5-1 and TRBJ2-1; D is perhaps TRBD1 (6 bases). Trimming stripped 0 bases from V and 7 bases from J, with 11 bases between. Germline CDR1 is SGHRS and CDR2 is YFSETQ. The CDR3 consists of 14 residues.